This T cell receptor beta chain was sequenced for a study of early T cells in non-severe SARS-CoV-2 infection. Unique molecular identifiers were added to individual cDNA molecules. One entry per CDR3 protein, called by TCRdb with MiXCR from the 5' RACE reads. The top ten clones hold 5.5% to 7.5% of a sample with about 54,000 distinct CDR3 sequences, 5.5% to 8.5% of them seen once. Trimming pared 3 bases from V and 0 bases from J, leaving 12 bases between. The germline V gene has CDR1 DFQATT and CDR2 SNEGSKA (reference sequence). The CDR3 extends over 15 amino acids. The chain employs TRBV20-1 and TRBJ2-1; no reliable D call. This sample comprised whole blood, obtained at baseline. The sequence derives from an adult who was a healthcare worker with PCR-confirmed SARS-CoV-2 infection or an uninfected control (not recorded which). The CDR3 protein is CSASEVFYSYNEQFF. The CDR3 nucleotides read TGCAGTGCTAGCGAGGTTTTCTACTCCTACAATGAGCAGTTCTTC.